Included here is one TCR beta chain sequence, with context. Its antigen is currently not known. Per-base qualities were not stored, and no clone one base away is much larger. TCRbeta CDR3 regions were amplified from genomic DNA by means of the immunoSEQ Assay, a bias-controlled multiplex PCR. Concerning the study's data processing: The number of nucleated cells in each sample was estimated by amplification of reference gene primers within the assay. Sequence reads were collapsed and filtered to measure the absolute abundance of every unique TCRbeta CDR3 rearrangement. For each sample, productive Simpson clonality was calculated as the square root of Simpson's diversity index over productive rearrangements. Held by TCRdb, this immuneACCESS table contains in-frame sequences only and omits some clones. Under half of the omission traces to an unresolved V gene where checked; the cause of the rest is unknown. That table is the source of V, J and clone size, and D and trimming were worked out from the DNA. This sample has some 260,000 clones in its table, and approximately 86% of those were observed once. The ten largest clones capture 6% to 7% of the sample.

In the prospective study, participants were roughly 18 to 100 years old, resided in about two dozen geographic areas of the United States, and were enrolled through a virtual design. In the prospective study, cohorts were assigned on the basis of participant-reported clinical history obtained from a screening survey and a study questionnaire. In the prospective study, mobile phlebotomists collected whole blood, serum and a nasopharyngeal or oropharyngeal swab from each participant. Over a roughly two-month period, participants in the prospective study had the option of providing additional blood draws and questionnaires. Before DNA extraction, blood samples from the prospective study were shipped at room temperature or frozen. The sample is drawn from a study of blood T cell repertoires in COVID-19 (dated by TCRdb to the early 2020s). As for the study more broadly: Samples covering the acute and convalescent phases of COVID-19 were provided by collaborators in the United States, Italy and Spain. The prospective study material was composed of cDNA or gDNA derived from T cells, B-cell-depleted T cells, or PBMCs. Subjects who had been exposed to COVID-19, were actively infected with it, or had recovered from it provided the deeply sampled blood TCRbeta repertoires that made up the dataset. A freely available public database, intended as a resource for researchers studying the immune response to SARS-CoV-2, is where the repertoires were released. Samples were obtained from the ongoing ImmuneRACE study (first 160 participants) and from 950 to 1,500 subjects provided by 6 global collaborators. Sample metadata almost always included a de-identified subject ID, COVID-19 status, age in years and sex. Where available, HLA class I and class II types were obtained from metadata supplied by the sample provider rather than from assay-based typing. What the research found in general, with its limitations: The amount of clinical and demographic metadata varied by source and participant and was provided uncurated.

Trimming removed 8 bases from V and 8 bases from J, leaving 21 bases between the germline ends. The germline V gene sets CDR1 to MNHEY and CDR2 to SVGAGI. Counted from cysteine to phenylalanine, this CDR3 has 15 amino acids. Only CDR3 DNA remains: 45 bases, in frame from the first base. The sequenced material came from PBMCs or T cells enriched from blood (not recorded which). The TCR originated in a woman aged 25 to 39 with acute COVID-19. In this chain, TRBV6-5 is recombined with TRBJ1-4; a tentative D match to TRBD1 spans 5 bases. CDR3 protein: CASGGDGPLKEKLFF. In nucleotide form, the sequence is TGTGCCAGCGGGGGGGACGGGCCCCTGAAGGAAAAACTGTTTTTT.